Following are 25 T cell receptor beta chains from one sample sequenced in a study of blood T cell repertoires in COVID-19. Data came from immunoSEQ multiplex PCR; TCRdb stores just in-frame clones and leaves some out. The table includes about 160,000 clones, 87% detected once. Sequences were obtained from peripheral blood. The receptors shown here come from a woman in her 70s with COVID-19, enrolled during active disease.

The genes are TRBV6-1 and TRBJ2-7; a weak D match, TRBD1 (6 bases). The CDR3 has 15 amino acids. With 3 bases removed from V and 4 bases from J, the gap between germline ends came to 16 bases. Germline values: CDR1 MNHNS, CDR2 SASEGT. CDR3 sequence reads: CASSEVDSEIYEQYF. The CDR3 DNA reads as TGTGCCAGCAGTGAGGTGGACAGCGAAATTTACGAGCAGTACTTC.

The V call is TRBV5-1, the J call TRBJ2-4; D is perhaps TRBD1 (6 bases). CDR3 length: 14 amino acids. CDR1 is SGHRS and CDR2 is YFSETQ in the germline V gene. V shed 7 bases and J shed 3 bases, with 14 bases lying between them. Here the CDR3 reads CASGEGGRKNIQYF. For the CDR3, the DNA is TGCGCCAGCGGGGAAGGGGGTCGCAAAAACATTCAGTACTTC.

The table lists this clone with a few counts. The rearrangement links TRBV7-2 to TRBJ1-5, with no clear D. V dropped 5 bases and J dropped 4 bases, with 21 bases sitting between them. Per germline, CDR1 SGHTA and CDR2 FQGNSA. The CDR3 covers 17 residues. DNA for the CDR3: TGTGCCAGCAGCCCCGATCGATACGGGGTAATGAATCAGCCCCAGCATTTT. Its protein is CASSPDRYGVMNQPQHF.

CDR3 amino acids: CASSPGSQGSHYGYTF. CDR3 DNA: TGTGCCAGCTCACCAGGCTCTCAGGGGTCGCACTATGGCTACACCTTC. This chain uses TRBV18 with TRBJ1-2; a possible D gene is TRBD1 (6 bases). Germline V gene sequence: CDR1 KGHSH, CDR2 LQKENI. V was pared by 2 bases and J by 3 bases, with 16 bases between. This CDR3 region has 16 residues.

This chain joins TRBV5-6 and TRBJ2-5, with 8 bases aligning to TRBD2. The length of the CDR3 is 17 residues. CDR1 SGHDT and CDR2 YYEEEE come from the germline V gene. Trimming took 2 bases from V and 1 from J; bases not matched to a gene: 10. CDR3: CASSFARGGILQETQYF. CDR3 nucleotide sequence: TGTGCCAGCAGCTTTGCTCGGGGGGGGATCCTCCAAGAGACCCAGTACTTC.

This chain links TRBV19 with TRBJ2-2, with TRBD2 identical over 11 bases. V was pared by 6 bases and J by 6 bases, with 9 bases of the junction left unmatched. The CDR3 contains 16 residues. Germline values: CDR1 LNHDA, CDR2 SQIVND (reference sequence). The CDR3 DNA follows: TGTGCCAGTAGCGGACTAGCGGGTATATTTTCCGGGGAGCTGTTTTTT. The encoded protein is CASSGLAGIFSGELFF. Full variable domain (outside the CDR3, taken from reference TRBV19 and TRBJ2-2): DGGITQSPKYLFRKEGQNVTLSCEQNLNHDAMYWYRQDPGQGLRLIYYSQIVNDFQKGDIAEGYSVSREKKESFPLTVTSAQKNPTAFYLCASSGLAGIFSGELFFGEGSRLTVL.

The chain combines TRBV28 with TRBJ1-1; D gene unclear. Trimming stripped 2 bases from V and 2 bases from J, with 12 bases between. The germline V gene has CDR1 MDHEN and CDR2 SYDVKM. The length of the CDR3 is 15 residues. The CDR3 protein is CASSLSGGPNTEAFF. Written as DNA, the CDR3 is TGTGCCAGCAGTTTAAGCGGAGGGCCCAACACTGAAGCTTTCTTT.

This clone was picked up one time. The chain is built from TRBV10-3 and TRBJ2-1; maybe TRBD1 (5 bases). This CDR3 contains 17 residues. Germline CDR1 and CDR2: ENHRY and SYGVKD. Trimming took off 2 bases at V and 5 bases at J, with 19 bases between the two ends. Written as DNA, the CDR3 is TGTGCCATCAGTGAGCCGAGCTGGCCAGGGTCTGACAATGAGCAGTTCTTC. The encoded protein is CAISEPSWPGSDNEQFF.

V and J are TRBV6-5 and TRBJ2-5, with D unclear. Trimming pared 6 bases from V and 5 bases from J, leaving 4 bases between. The CDR3 has 10 amino acids. Germline CDR1 is MNHEY and CDR2 is SVGAGI. CDR3 coding DNA: TGTGCCAGCAGGGCCGAGACCCAGTACTTC. It yields the protein CASRAETQYF.

Many counts were recorded for this clone. Distinct nucleotide sequences in the sample also encode this CDR3. The V and J genes are TRBV9 and TRBJ2-2; no reliable D call. Trimming took 0 bases from V and 7 from J, leaving 4 bases between them. Per germline, CDR1 SGDLS and CDR2 YYNGEE. The length of the CDR3 is 12 residues. The DNA for the CDR3 is TGTGCCAGCAGCGTAGTTAACGGGGAGCTGTTTTTT. Amino acid sequence: CASSVVNGELFF.

This chain links TRBV5-1 with TRBJ2-2, with D possibly TRBD1 on 5 matching bases. Germline CDR1 and CDR2: SGHRS and YFSETQ. V was pared by 7 bases and J by 5 bases, with 9 bases between. The CDR3 is made up of 12 amino acids. For the CDR3, the DNA is TGCGCCAGCGTATCAGGGACCGGGGAGCTGTTTTTT. Protein product: CASVSGTGELFF.

There are a few counts of this clone. The chain carries TRBV28 and TRBJ2-2, with D perhaps TRBD2 (5 bases). Germline V gene lookup returns CDR1 MDHEN and CDR2 SYDVKM. The CDR3 runs 14 residues. The V and J ends lost 2 bases and 4 bases respectively, with 8 bases between them. CDR3 nucleotide sequence: TGTGCCAGCAGTTTAGACTATTCCACCGGGGAGCTGTTTTTT. Encoded protein: CASSLDYSTGELFF.

The CDR3 protein is CASSPRGQVYGYTF. CDR3 in DNA: TGTGCCAGCAGCCCCCGAGGACAGGTATATGGCTACACCTTC. V usage is TRBV9 and J usage is TRBJ1-2, with 7 bases that match TRBD1. V trimming: 4 bases; J trimming: 5 bases; junction bases outside the gene matches: 8. CDR1 and CDR2 (germline): SGDLS, YYNGEE. This CDR3 has 14 residues. The entire variable domain, with the rest obtained from reference TRBV9 and TRBJ1-2, is as follows: DSGVTQTPKHLITATGQRVTLRCSPRSGDLSVYWYQQSLDQGLQFLIQYYNGEERAKGNILERFSAQQFPDLHSELNLSSLELGDSALYFCASSPRGQVYGYTFGSGTRLTVV.

In this sample, this clone turned up once. The gene calls are TRBV21-1 and TRBJ2-3; TRBD2, the table's D call, was not compared with the DNA. TRBV21-1 is a documented pseudogene. This CDR3 comprises 15 residues. Here the CDR3 reads CASSTWAGVPDTQYF. CDR3 DNA sequence: TGTGCCAGCAGCACCTGGGCGGGGGTGCCAGATACGCAGTATTTT.

The CDR3 DNA reads as TGTGCCAGCAGGGGACACGGACAGGAGAATCAGCCCCAGCATTTT. Its protein is CASRGHGQENQPQHF. The V and J genes are TRBV28 and TRBJ1-5; 7 positions match TRBD1. Germline trimming cut 6 bases from V and 4 bases from J; bases unmatched to any gene: 9. The CDR3 is 15 amino acids. The germline V gene encodes CDR1 MDHEN and CDR2 SYDVKM. The variable domain in full, completed from reference TRBV28 and TRBJ1-5, reads DVKVTQSSRYLVKRTGEKVFLECVQDMDHENMFWYRQDPGLGLRLIYFSYDVKMKEKGDIPEGYSVSREKKERFSLILESASTNQTSMYLCASRGHGQENQPQHFGDGTRLSIL.

The rearrangement links TRBV5-3 to TRBJ1-4; perhaps TRBD1 as D (5 bases). TRBV5-3 qualifies as an ORF whose function is uncertain. Trimming removed 0 bases at V and 4 bases at J, with 7 bases between. The CDR3 covers 14 residues. CDR3 loop: CARSLGQYNEKLFF. Here the CDR3 DNA reads TGTGCCAGAAGCTTGGGACAGTATAATGAAAAACTGTTTTTT.

The CDR3 coding sequence is TGTGCCAGCAGTGAGGCTGTGTACCAAGAGACCCAGTACTTC. Translating gives CASSEAVYQETQYF. V is TRBV2 and J is TRBJ2-5; no clear D. There are 14 residues in the CDR3. Trimming pared 3 bases from V and 0 bases from J, leaving 8 bases between. Germline V gene sequence: CDR1 SNHLY, CDR2 FYNNEI.

In regard to this clone: An end of the junction does not agree with germline; a read error may underlie this. V is TRBV27 and J is TRBJ1-5; D might be TRBD1 (5 bases). Germline assignment: CDR1 MNHEY and CDR2 SMNVEV (reference sequence). The CDR3 has 13 amino acids. The chain's CDR3 is CASSHQGNQPQHF. As DNA, the CDR3 is TGTGCCAGCAGTCACCAGGGCAACCAGCCCCAGCATTTT.

The gene calls are TRBV27 and TRBJ2-1; D remains unclear. Trimming shortened V by 3 bases and J by 0 bases, and 9 bases separated the two germline ends. This CDR3 contains 15 residues. In germline, CDR1 is MNHEY, CDR2 SMNVEV (reference sequence). CDR3 region: CASSLTTSSYNEQFF. CDR3 DNA: TGTGCCAGCAGTTTGACGACAAGCTCCTACAATGAGCAGTTCTTC.

CDR3 protein: CAWGPANTEAFF. The CDR3 DNA reads as TGTGCCTGGGGGCCCGCGAACACTGAAGCTTTCTTT. The chain uses TRBV30 and TRBJ1-1; D is ambiguous. This CDR3 is 12 amino acids long. The germline CDR1 and CDR2 sequences are GTSNPN and SVGIG (reference sequence). The V gene lost 5 bases and the J gene lost 1 base, with 8 bases spanning the gap. The whole variable domain, remainder taken from reference TRBV30 and TRBJ1-1, is SQTIHQWPATLVQPVGSPLSLECTVEGTSNPNLYWYRQAAGRGLQLLFYSVGIGQISSEVPQNLSASRPQDRQFILSSKKLLLSDSGFYLCAWGPANTEAFFGQGTRLTVV.

V is TRBV9 and J is TRBJ2-7, with D perhaps TRBD1 (6 bases). This CDR3 has 16 amino acids. The germline CDR1 and CDR2 sequences are SGDLS and YYNGEE. V was clipped by 2 bases and J by 2 bases, with 17 bases between them. CDR3 DNA: TGTGCCAGCAGCGTCGACCCGCAGACAGGAGCCTACGAGCAGTACTTC. This translates into CASSVDPQTGAYEQYF.

V usage is TRBV7-9 and J usage is TRBJ2-7, with TRBD1 matching over 10 bases. The CDR3 has 13 residues. CDR1 is SEHNR and CDR2 is FQNEAQ in the germline V gene (reference sequence). J lost 7 bases, V lost 4 bases, and 4 bases had no gene match. CDR3 loop: CASSSGTGVEQYF. DNA for the CDR3: TGTGCCAGCAGCTCCGGGACAGGGGTTGAGCAGTACTTC.

Note on this clone: At one of its ends the junction is not consistent with the germline gene, which may arise from a read error. The CDR3 sequence is CASSLRQGRDNGQFF. The CDR3 DNA sequence: TGCGCCAGCAGCTTGAGGCAGGGGAGGGACAATGGGCAGTTCTTC. The chain couples TRBV5-1 to TRBJ2-1, with D possibly TRBD2 on 7 matching bases. Per germline, CDR1 SGHRS and CDR2 YFSETQ. CDR3 length: 15 residues. The whole variable domain, filled in from reference TRBV5-1 and TRBJ2-1, reads KAGVTQTPRYLIKTRGQQVTLSCSPISGHRSVSWYQQTPGQGLQFLFEYFSETQRNKGNFPGRFSGRQFSNSRSEMNVSTLELGDSALYLCASSLRQGRDNGQFFGPGTRLTVL.

The V call is TRBV18, the J call TRBJ1-3, with D uncertain. This CDR3 has 17 residues. The V gene's germline CDR1 is KGHSH and CDR2 LQKENI. V lost 3 bases to trimming and J lost 0 bases, with 15 bases between them. CDR3 in amino acids: CASSPPGSRSSGNTIYF. The DNA for the CDR3 is TGTGCCAGCTCACCCCCGGGGTCCCGTTCCTCTGGAAACACCATATATTTT.

The rearrangement joins TRBV28 to TRBJ1-1, with D hard to call. The germline CDR1 and CDR2 sequences are MDHEN and SYDVKM. The V end was cut by 2 bases, the J end by 3 bases, with 7 bases between. The CDR3 has 13 amino acids. Here the CDR3 reads CASSLPGYTEAFF. DNA for the CDR3: TGTGCCAGCAGTTTACCCGGTTACACTGAAGCTTTCTTT.